This T cell receptor beta chain stems from a study of T cells of healthy individuals. TCRdb re-analysed the 5' RACE reads in MiXCR, keeping a single row per CDR3 protein. The sample lists some 100,000 distinct CDR3 sequences, roughly 18% occurring once. This clonotype was seen ten or more times. CDR3 length: 13 residues. The germline V gene encodes CDR1 DFQATT and CDR2 SNEGSKA (reference sequence). The V gene end was trimmed by 3 bases and the J gene end by 5 bases; junction bases not matched to a gene: 3. The V call is TRBV20-1, the J call TRBJ2-1; TRBD1 matches 8 bases. This TCR came from a human donor in good health. CDR3 nucleotide sequence: TGCAGTGCTAGGACAGGGGTGCACAATGAGCAGTTCTTC. It translates to CSARTGVHNEQFF.